This is a list of T cell receptor beta chains from one sample in a study of Ad26.COV2.S vaccination and SARS-CoV-2 variants. Here immunoSEQ multiplex PCR was the method, and the copy in TCRdb shows in-frame clones only, minus some. The table lists 410,000 or so clones, about 90% of them singletons. The sequences come from peripheral blood, collected in a trial of Ad26.COV2.S vaccine versus placebo. The receptors come from a person between 18 and 59 years old who received the Ad26.COV2.S COVID-19 vaccine or a placebo. CDR3s include the opening cysteine and the closing phenylalanine or tryptophan. Fields, in order: D gene, clone size, J gene, V gene, CDR3 protein, CDR3 DNA. D genes are given only for firm matches. The listing skips clone size in some rows; elsewhere it reads once, few, many or a size class.

d_gene: TRBD2
abundance: .
j_gene: TRBJ2-4
v_gene: TRBV5-6
CDR3aa: CASSLERAGGLAKNIQYF
CDR3nt: TGTGCCAGCAGCTTGGAAAGAGCGGGGGGGCTAGCCAAAAACATTCAGTACTTC

d_gene: TRBD1
abundance: .
j_gene: TRBJ1-2
v_gene: TRBV10-2
CDR3aa: CASRLHQGGNYGYTF
CDR3nt: TGCGCCAGCAGACTACACCAGGGGGGTAACTATGGCTACACCTTC

d_gene: TRBD2
abundance: .
j_gene: TRBJ2-1
v_gene: TRBV2
CDR3aa: CASSEAQAGYNEQFF
CDR3nt: TGTGCCAGCAGTGAAGCCCAAGCGGGGTACAATGAGCAGTTCTTC

d_gene: .
abundance: .
j_gene: TRBJ1-6
v_gene: TRBV30
CDR3aa: CAWRGPLGKDYNSPLHF
CDR3nt: TGTGCCTGGAGGGGACCATTGGGAAAGGACTATAATTCACCCCTCCACTTT

d_gene: TRBD2
abundance: .
j_gene: TRBJ2-3
v_gene: TRBV19
CDR3aa: CASSIGGGSTDTQYF
CDR3nt: TGTGCCAGTAGTATAGGCGGGGGGAGCACAGATACGCAGTATTTT

d_gene: .
abundance: .
j_gene: TRBJ2-3
v_gene: TRBV5-1
CDR3aa: CASSSGRTSTDTQYF
CDR3nt: TGCGCCAGCAGCTCCGGAAGAACAAGCACAGATACGCAGTATTTT

d_gene: .
abundance: once
j_gene: TRBJ2-2
v_gene: TRBV12-3/TRBV12-4
CDR3aa: CASSFTRRELFF
CDR3nt: TGTGCCAGCAGTTTTACAAGACGGGAGCTGTTTTTT

d_gene: TRBD2
abundance: .
j_gene: TRBJ2-5
v_gene: TRBV7-9
CDR3aa: CASSLGTSVQGTQYF
CDR3nt: TGTGCCAGCAGCTTAGGGACTAGCGTTCAAGGGACCCAGTACTTC

d_gene: .
abundance: .
j_gene: TRBJ1-1
v_gene: TRBV10-3
CDR3aa: CAIRSVPSTEAFF
CDR3nt: TGTGCCATCAGATCAGTCCCGAGCACTGAAGCTTTCTTT

d_gene: .
abundance: .
j_gene: TRBJ2-2
v_gene: TRBV6-4
CDR3aa: CASSDRENTGELFF
CDR3nt: TGTGCCAGCAGTGACAGGGAAAACACCGGGGAGCTGTTTTTT

d_gene: .
abundance: .
j_gene: TRBJ2-5
v_gene: TRBV30
CDR3aa: CAWSVTLQETQYF
CDR3nt: TGTGCCTGGAGTGTGACACTCCAAGAGACCCAGTACTTC

d_gene: .
abundance: many
j_gene: TRBJ2-5
v_gene: TRBV7-9
CDR3aa: CASSEGSVRRETQYF
CDR3nt: TGTGCCAGCAGCGAGGGCTCAGTTCGTAGGGAGACCCAGTACTTC

d_gene: TRBD1
abundance: few
j_gene: TRBJ2-4
v_gene: TRBV9
CDR3aa: CASSVDGWGTGKNIQYF
CDR3nt: TGTGCCAGCAGCGTAGATGGCTGGGGGACAGGGAAGAACATTCAGTACTTC

d_gene: .
abundance: .
j_gene: TRBJ2-1
v_gene: TRBV20-1
CDR3aa: CSAKAVTEQFF
CDR3nt: TGCAGTGCTAAGGCGGTCACTGAGCAGTTCTTC

d_gene: .
abundance: .
j_gene: TRBJ1-6
v_gene: TRBV6-1
CDR3aa: CASSVSVSSYNSPLHF
CDR3nt: TGTGCCAGCAGTGTCTCAGTGAGCTCCTATAATTCACCCCTCCACTTT

d_gene: .
abundance: .
j_gene: TRBJ2-7
v_gene: TRBV6-5
CDR3aa: CASNGVRWYF
CDR3nt: TGTGCCAGCAATGGGGTCCGGTGGTACTTC

d_gene: .
abundance: .
j_gene: TRBJ1-1
v_gene: TRBV11-3
CDR3aa: CASSLEDTETLNTEAFF
CDR3nt: TGTGCCAGCAGCTTAGAAGACACAGAAACCCTGAACACTGAAGCTTTCTTT

d_gene: .
abundance: .
j_gene: TRBJ2-7
v_gene: TRBV19
CDR3aa: CASSPIGRDTVSYEQYF
CDR3nt: TGTGCCAGTAGTCCGATCGGCCGGGACACGGTATCCTACGAGCAGTACTTC

d_gene: .
abundance: .
j_gene: TRBJ2-3
v_gene: TRBV30
CDR3aa: CAWTPLDREYTDTQYF
CDR3nt: TGTGCCTGGACCCCTTTGGACAGAGAATACACAGATACGCAGTATTTT

d_gene: TRBD1
abundance: .
j_gene: TRBJ1-3
v_gene: TRBV18
CDR3aa: CASSPAPGQVDTIYF
CDR3nt: TGTGCCAGCTCACCTGCACCGGGACAGGTGGACACCATATATTTT

d_gene: .
abundance: .
j_gene: TRBJ1-1
v_gene: TRBV6-2/TRBV6-3
CDR3aa: CASSYGGQGNTEAFF
CDR3nt: TGTGCCAGCAGTTACGGTGGCCAGGGGAACACTGAAGCTTTCTTT

d_gene: .
abundance: .
j_gene: TRBJ1-6
v_gene: TRBV9
CDR3aa: CASSVGSYNSPLHF
CDR3nt: TGTGCCAGCAGCGTGGGATCCTATAATTCACCCCTCCACTTT

d_gene: TRBD1
abundance: .
j_gene: TRBJ1-1
v_gene: TRBV19
CDR3aa: CASSTTGREAFF
CDR3nt: TGTGCCAGTAGTACGACAGGGCGTGAAGCTTTCTTT

d_gene: .
abundance: once
j_gene: TRBJ1-5
v_gene: TRBV13
CDR3aa: CASSLGDGTQPQHF
CDR3nt: TGTGCCAGCAGCTTAGGGGACGGCACTCAGCCCCAGCATTTT

d_gene: .
abundance: .
j_gene: TRBJ2-1
v_gene: TRBV6-2/TRBV6-3
CDR3aa: CASSRVRGNEQFF
CDR3nt: TGTGCCAGCAGCCGTGTGCGGGGCAATGAGCAGTTCTTC

d_gene: .
abundance: .
j_gene: TRBJ2-7
v_gene: TRBV6-1
CDR3aa: CASSEIPYSLDDEQYF
CDR3nt: TGTGCCAGCAGTGAAATCCCTTATTCCCTCGACGACGAGCAGTACTTC

d_gene: .
abundance: once
j_gene: TRBJ2-5
v_gene: TRBV7-9
CDR3aa: CASSLMQGQETQYF
CDR3nt: TGTGCCAGCAGCTTAATGCAGGGACAAGAGACCCAGTACTTC

d_gene: .
abundance: .
j_gene: TRBJ1-3
v_gene: TRBV9
CDR3aa: CASSPEGNSGNTIYF
CDR3nt: TGTGCCAGCAGCCCGGAGGGAAACTCTGGAAACACCATATATTTT

d_gene: .
abundance: .
j_gene: TRBJ1-4
v_gene: TRBV6-2/TRBV6-3
CDR3aa: CASRYQDVEKEKLFF
CDR3nt: TGTGCCAGCAGATACCAGGATGTGGAGAAGGAAAAACTGTTTTTT

d_gene: .
abundance: .
j_gene: TRBJ1-5
v_gene: TRBV19
CDR3aa: CASSGRTERNQPQHF
CDR3nt: TGTGCCAGTAGTGGGAGGACAGAGCGCAATCAGCCCCAGCATTTT

d_gene: .
abundance: .
j_gene: TRBJ2-3
v_gene: TRBV7-2
CDR3aa: CASSPTMSTDTQYF
CDR3nt: TGTGCCAGCAGCCCGACGATGAGCACAGATACGCAGTATTTT

d_gene: TRBD1
abundance: .
j_gene: TRBJ1-1
v_gene: TRBV5-1
CDR3aa: CASLSGGVLMVTEAFF
CDR3nt: TGCGCCAGCCTATCAGGGGGCGTTCTCATGGTCACTGAAGCTTTCTTT

d_gene: TRBD2
abundance: .
j_gene: TRBJ2-5
v_gene: TRBV3-1/TRBV3-2
CDR3aa: CASSHGLAGGETQYF
CDR3nt: TGTGCCAGCAGCCACGGACTAGCGGGCGGCGAGACCCAGTACTTC